This is a list of T cell receptor beta chains from one sample in a study of cytomegalovirus exposure and HLA in healthy donors. TCRdb's table, derived via immunoSEQ multiplex PCR, lists solely in-frame clones and lacks some. The sample yields about 160,000 clones, less than 95% seen once. The sequencing input was PBMCs. The receptor set was obtained from a woman aged 18 to 35 in good health and CMV-seropositive. Both conserved end residues are part of each CDR3. The D gene is left open where the match is weak. Size is stated for part of the rows, as once, few or many counts, or as a class when the clone is expanded.

TRBJ1-4 | TRBV6-1 | . | TRBD1 | CASSEALQGAREKLFF | TGTGCCAGCAGTGAAGCTTTGCAGGGGGCGCGTGAAAAACTGTTTTTT
TRBJ2-7 | TRBV13 | . | TRBD2 | CASTTKAGGSEQYF | TGTGCCAGCACCACTAAGGCGGGAGGGAGCGAGCAGTACTTC
TRBJ2-1 | TRBV18 | . | TRBD2 | CASSPRTSGSYNEQFF | TGTGCCAGCTCACCCCGGACTAGCGGATCCTACAATGAGCAGTTCTTC
TRBJ1-3 | TRBV28 | . | TRBD1 | CASSLKQGVYTIYF | TGTGCCAGCAGTTTAAAACAGGGGGTTTACACCATATATTTT
TRBJ1-5 | TRBV29-1 | . | . | CSVSGGRYQPQHF | TGCAGCGTCTCGGGTGGGAGGTATCAGCCCCAGCATTTT
TRBJ1-3 | TRBV6-5 | . | . | CASRLGRSAGNTIYF | TGTGCCAGCAGGCTAGGTAGATCTGCTGGAAACACCATATATTTT
TRBJ2-5 | TRBV15 | . | . | CATSRVTQETQYF | TGTGCCACCAGCAGAGTTACACAAGAGACCCAGTACTTC
TRBJ1-4 | TRBV7-2 | once | TRBD1 | CASSFAGTGAEKLFF | TGTGCCAGCAGCTTCGCCGGGACAGGGGCTGAAAAACTGTTTTTT
TRBJ1-5 | TRBV2 | . | . | CASRTDQTSGREDPWHF | TGTGCCAGCCGTACAGACCAAACCTCAGGACGGGAGGATCCTTGGCATTTT
TRBJ2-7 | TRBV29-1 | once | . | CSVADRTYEQYF | TGCAGCGTCGCCGACAGGACCTACGAGCAGTACTTC
TRBJ1-3 | TRBV28 | . | TRBD1 | CASSWDRGSGNTIYF | TGTGCCAGCAGTTGGGACAGGGGATCTGGAAACACCATATATTTT
TRBJ2-3 | TRBV21-1 | . | . | CASSKSLGLSTDTQYF | TGTGCCAGCAGCAAATCTTTGGGACTATCCACAGATACGCAGTATTTT
TRBJ2-3 | TRBV12-5 | . | . | CASGLSGADTQYF | TGTGCTAGTGGCCTATCGGGGGCAGATACGCAGTATTTT
TRBJ2-4 | TRBV6-5 | once | . | CASRPAGLGKNIQYF | TGTGCCAGCAGACCTGCGGGACTGGGCAAAAACATTCAGTACTTC
TRBJ2-3 | TRBV7-9 | . | TRBD2 | CASSPRLAGSDTQYF | TGTGCCAGCAGCCCCCGGCTAGCGGGCTCAGATACGCAGTATTTT
TRBJ1-2 | TRBV7-9 | . | TRBD1 | CASSTRDRPNYGYTF | TGTGCCAGCAGCACCAGGGACAGGCCTAACTATGGCTACACCTTC
TRBJ2-2 | TRBV19 | . | TRBD1 | CASSSHRTGANTGELFF | TGTGCCAGTAGTTCACACCGGACAGGGGCGAACACCGGGGAGCTGTTTTTT
TRBJ2-3 | TRBV4-3 | . | TRBD2 | CASSPQSGRADTQYF | TGCGCCAGCAGCCCCCAGAGCGGGAGGGCCGATACGCAGTATTTT
TRBJ2-7 | TRBV7-2 | . | TRBD2 | CASGGRGLYEQYF | TGTGCCAGCGGCGGGAGGGGGCTATACGAGCAGTACTTC
TRBJ1-4 | TRBV4-3 | . | . | CASSQDRQDEKLFF | TGCGCCAGCAGCCAAGATCGACAGGACGAAAAACTGTTTTTT
TRBJ2-3 | TRBV18 | . | . | CASSPSQDTQYF | TGTGCCAGCTCACCCTCGCAGGATACGCAGTATTTT
TRBJ2-7 | TRBV11-2 | once | TRBD1 | CASRGTGQYIHEQYF | TGTGCCAGCAGGGGGACAGGGCAATACATCCACGAGCAGTACTTC
TRBJ1-2 | TRBV19 | . | TRBD1 | CASSIRSGTGDGYTF | TGTGCCAGTAGTATTAGATCCGGGACAGGGGACGGCTACACCTTC
TRBJ2-7 | TRBV14 | once | . | CAIILVEGEQYF | TGTGCCATAATTTTGGTCGAGGGCGAGCAGTACTTC
TRBJ1-5 | TRBV5-1 | . | . | CASSPWAGDGQPQHF | TGCGCCAGCAGCCCCTGGGCAGGGGACGGTCAGCCCCAGCATTTT
TRBJ2-7 | TRBV7-2 | . | . | CASSLDRNEQYF | TGTGCCAGCAGCTTAGACAGGAACGAGCAGTACTTC